These 18 T cell receptor beta chains originate from one sample sequenced in a study of T and B cells in COVID-19 patients. TRB rearrangements were amplified by multiplex PCR with BIOMED2 TRB-A/B primers. A single record per CDR3 protein comes from TCRdb applying MiXCR to the multiplex PCR reads. This table has about 5,000 distinct CDR3 sequences, under 30% appearing once. Each TRB amplification used about 220-500 ng of genomic DNA from blood. The sequenced sample was blood. The receptors shown here come from a human donor with active COVID-19.

Judged by abundance, this clonotype is medium-sized (0.01 to 0.1%). The V and J genes are TRBV19 and TRBJ1-2; 7 bases map to TRBD1. CDR1 is LNHDA, CDR2 SQIVND, per germline (reference sequence). The CDR3 is 12 amino acids. The junction had 4 bases not matched to a gene; V was cut back by 6 bases and J by 6 bases. This CDR3 is CASRTGVNGYTF. CDR3 in DNA: TGTGCCAGTAGAACAGGGGTCAATGGCTACACCTTC.

This clonotype is medium-sized within its sample. The J gene is TRBJ1-2, the V gene TRBV30; 7 positions match TRBD1. With 1 base clipped from V and 3 bases from J, the junction kept 8 bases outside the gene matches. CDR1 is GTSNPN, CDR2 SVGIG, per germline (reference sequence). The CDR3 runs 15 residues. The CDR3 DNA reads TGTGCCTGGAGTGGACTGGGACAGCCTTACTATGGCTACACCTTC. Translation gives CAWSGLGQPYYGYTF.

V usage is TRBV5-1 and J usage is TRBJ2-7; 8 bases agree with TRBD2. This CDR3 comprises 14 residues. Germline CDR1 reads SGHRS; CDR2 reads YFSETQ. J lost 4 bases, V lost 4 bases, and 7 bases had no gene match. CDR3 in amino acids: CASSMGLGSYEQYF. For the CDR3, the DNA is TGCGCCAGCAGCATGGGACTAGGTTCGTACGAGCAGTACTTC.

This clonotype is termed medium-sized. The chain joins TRBV6-6 to TRBJ2-3, with D unclear. Trimming shortened V by 5 bases and J by 0 bases, and 15 bases separated the two germline ends. The CDR3 has 16 amino acids. CDR1 MNHNY and CDR2 SVGAGI come from the germline V gene (reference sequence). The CDR3 loop reads CASSQLHWASTDTQYF. The CDR3 nucleotides are TGTGCCAGCAGTCAACTCCACTGGGCTAGCACAGATACGCAGTATTTT.

Sample share makes this clonotype medium-sized. The chain links TRBV27 to TRBJ2-3; 7 positions match TRBD2. Germline loops: CDR1 MNHEY, CDR2 SMNVEV (reference sequence). The CDR3 spans 17 residues. J gave up 3 bases and V 4 bases, and 13 bases lay outside the gene matches. The CDR3 bases are TGTGCCAGCAGTTACTCGGGAAACTGGGGGGGGACAGATACGCAGTATTTT. Protein sequence: CASSYSGNWGGTDTQYF.

The V call is TRBV21-1, the J call TRBJ2-7; the DNA was not compared with TRBD2, the D call given in the table. TRBV21-1 is recorded as a pseudogene. The CDR3 is made up of 17 amino acids. The DNA for the CDR3 is TGTGCCAGCAGCAAAGAGGCACTAGCGGCGAGCTCCTACGAGCAGTACTTC. Protein product: CASSKEALAASSYEQYF.

By sample fraction, this clonotype is medium-sized. The chain has TRBV12-3 or TRBV12-4 and TRBJ2-6, with D possibly being TRBD1 or TRBD2 (7 bases each). The ends were cut back, 2 bases at V and 0 bases at J, with 20 bases in the middle. CDR3 length: 20 amino acids. The CDR3 region is CASSLSRQGLFYSGANVLTF. In nucleotides, the CDR3 is TGTGCCAGCAGTTTAAGTCGACAGGGACTATTTTACTCTGGGGCCAACGTCCTGACTTTC.

This clonotype occurred many times. The chain joins TRBV6-6 to TRBJ2-2, with D uncertain. This CDR3 is 13 amino acids long. The germline V gene encodes CDR1 MNHNY and CDR2 SVGAGI (reference sequence). Trimming shortened V by 2 bases and J by 6 bases, and 7 bases separated the two germline ends. The DNA for the CDR3 is TGTGCCAGCAGTTACCTTCGGTCCGGGGAGCTGTTTTTT. It translates to CASSYLRSGELFF.

J is TRBJ2-7 and V is TRBV20-1, with a tentative D call TRBD2 (6 bases). Germline CDR1 is DFQATT and CDR2 is SNEGSKA (reference sequence). The CDR3 extends over 12 amino acids. The CDR3 sequence is CPSGDSSYEQYF. The CDR3 DNA is TGCCCTTCGGGAGACAGCTCCTACGAGCAGTACTTC.

By sample share, this clonotype is medium-sized (0.01 to 0.1%). The chain employs TRBV6-2 or TRBV6-3 and TRBJ2-7; D may be TRBD2 (6 bases). The CDR3 loop spans 13 amino acids. Germline loops: CDR1 MNHEY, CDR2 SVGEGT. V was pared by 2 bases and J by 2 bases, with 7 bases between. The CDR3 loop reads CASSYGTPYEQYF. In DNA, the CDR3 is TGTGCCAGCAGTTACGGGACTCCCTACGAGCAGTACTTC.

The chain is built from TRBV24-1 and TRBJ1-5, with a weak D call TRBD1 (6 bases). The germline gives CDR1 KGHDR, CDR2 SFDVKD. Trimming took off 1 base at V and 5 bases at J, with 14 bases between the two ends. The CDR3 sequence is 16 residues long. In DNA, the CDR3 is TGTGCCACCAGTGATTTTCGGACAGACCAATATCAGCCCCAGCATTTT. Residues: CATSDFRTDQYQPQHF.

By sample share, this clonotype is large (0.1 to 1%). This chain connects TRBV19 to TRBJ2-7, with TRBD1 as a possible D gene (6 bases). CDR3 length equals 12 residues. Germline V gene sequence: CDR1 LNHDA, CDR2 SQIVND (reference sequence). V was trimmed by 6 bases and J by 5 bases, leaving 11 bases between them. CDR3 sequence reads: CASSHRVHEQYF. The CDR3, as DNA: TGTGCCAGTAGCCACAGGGTACACGAGCAGTACTTC. The variable domain in full, completed from reference TRBV19 and TRBJ2-7, reads DGGITQSPKYLFRKEGQNVTLSCEQNLNHDAMYWYRQDPGQGLRLIYYSQIVNDFQKGDIAEGYSVSREKKESFPLTVTSAQKNPTAFYLCASSHRVHEQYFGPGTRLTVT.

Sample share makes this clonotype medium-sized. V gene TRBV6-5 combines with J gene TRBJ2-1; 9 bases match TRBD2. The CDR3 runs to 17 residues. J lost 9 bases, V lost 2 bases, and 14 bases had no gene match. Per the germline V gene, CDR1 is MNHEY and CDR2 is SVGAGI. In DNA, the CDR3 is TGTGCCAGCAGTTACCCCCCCCTCGGCGGGAGGGCCGTTGAGCAGTTCTTC. The encoded protein is CASSYPPLGGRAVEQFF.

Concerning this clonotype itself: A read error may explain this, as a much larger clone is one base away. The chain combines TRBV6-5 with TRBJ2-2; D not certain. Germline V lookup: CDR1 MNHEY, CDR2 SVGAGI. The V and J ends lost 4 bases and 7 bases respectively, with 19 bases between them. CDR3 size: 16 residues. The CDR3 region has the DNA TGTGCCAGCAGTTTTTCACTGGAGTTGGGGAACGGGGAGCTGTTTTTT. This gives the protein CASSFSLELGNGELFF.

The V and J genes are TRBV20-1 and TRBJ1-1, with no clear D. Trimming stripped 6 bases from V and 2 bases from J, with 19 bases between. The CDR3 length is 15 residues. From germline, CDR1 is DFQATT and CDR2 SNEGSKA (reference sequence). CDR3 protein: CSAIPLGQANTEAFF. The DNA of the CDR3 is TGCAGTGCAATCCCGCTTGGGCAGGCCAACACTGAAGCTTTCTTT.

In its sample, this clonotype ranks as medium-sized. The CDR3, as DNA: TGTGCCAGCATTCCGCCTAGCCAGGGGCCCTACGAGCAGTACTTC. This gives the protein CASIPPSQGPYEQYF. The chain has TRBV6-5 and TRBJ2-7; tentatively, D is TRBD1 (6 bases). The CDR3 sequence is 15 residues long. In germline, CDR1 is MNHEY, CDR2 SVGAGI. Deletions cut 7 bases from V and 2 bases from J, with 18 bases between.

By share, this clonotype ranks as medium-sized. V usage is TRBV6-2 or TRBV6-3 and J usage is TRBJ2-7, with D possibly called TRBD1 or TRBD2 (5 bases each). The germline V and J ends were trimmed by 7 bases and 4 bases, with 14 bases remaining between them. This CDR3 comprises 13 residues. Germline V gene lookup returns CDR1 MNHEY and CDR2 SVGEGT. The CDR3 region has the DNA TGTGCCAGCACTGTGGGACCGCCATACGAGCAGTACTTC. Its protein product is CASTVGPPYEQYF.

This clonotype is labeled medium-sized. This chain joins TRBV11-1 and TRBJ2-4; D is uncertain. The CDR3 extends over 14 amino acids. V was clipped by 3 bases and J by 1 base, with 7 bases between them. CDR1 is SGHAT, CDR2 FQDESV, per germline (reference sequence). CDR3 region: CASSFPGAKNIQYF. The CDR3 DNA follows: TGTGCCAGCAGCTTCCCTGGGGCCAAAAACATTCAGTACTTC.